A selection of T cell receptor beta chains follows, all from one sample in a study of blood T cell repertoires in COVID-19. Produced via immunoSEQ multiplex PCR; TCRdb's table is partial and in-frame only. The data hold tens of thousands of clones, with 81% observed a single time. Sequencing used peripheral blood. The receptors come from a man older than 75 with COVID-19, enrolled during active disease. CDR3s include the opening cysteine and the closing phenylalanine or tryptophan. Each record gives: D gene, clone size, V gene, J gene, CDR3 DNA, CDR3 protein. D genes are given only for firm matches. Clone size is not always given. Where it is, it says once, few, many or a class for expanded clones.

>TRBD1|NA|TRBV9|TRBJ1-6
TGTGCCAGCAGCGCCGGGACAGGGGACATAGCACCCCTCCACTTT
CASSAGTGDIAPLHF
>TRBD1|many|TRBV19|TRBJ1-1
TGTGCCAGTAGTATTCACCGGGACAGGGGAACTGAAGCTTTCTTT
CASSIHRDRGTEAFF
>TRBD2|NA|TRBV9|TRBJ2-1
TGTGCCAGCAGTTTTAGCGGGGGCTCCTACAATGAGCAGTTCTTC
CASSFSGGSYNEQFF
>TRBD1|NA|TRBV19|TRBJ2-7
TGTGCCAGTAGTTCTGCCCAACCGAACAGGGGGCCCTACCACGAGCAGTACTTC
CASSSAQPNRGPYHEQYF
>TRBD1|few|TRBV7-3|TRBJ2-1
TGTGCCAGCAGCTGGACGGGACAGGGGGTAGTAAATGAGCAGTTCTTC
CASSWTGQGVVNEQFF
>NA|NA|TRBV7-9|TRBJ2-7
TGTGCCAGCAGCTTAAACGCAGGCCCCTACGAGCAGTACTTC
CASSLNAGPYEQYF
>NA|NA|TRBV5-6|TRBJ2-7
TGTGCCAGCAGCTTCCGACAGACCACATTCTCCTACGAGCAGTACTTC
CASSFRQTTFSYEQYF
>TRBD1|NA|TRBV7-2|TRBJ2-2
TGTGCCAGCAGCCTCACAGGGGTAGCCGGGGAGCTGTTTTTT
CASSLTGVAGELFF
>NA|NA|TRBV18|TRBJ2-1
TGTGCCAGCTCACCCGCTTGGGGTATTGGGAGCACTGAGCAGTTCTTC
CASSPAWGIGSTEQFF
>TRBD1|NA|TRBV9|TRBJ2-7
TGTGCCAGCAGCGCAGGGACAGGAGTCTTCTACGAGCAGTACTTC
CASSAGTGVFYEQYF
>NA|once|TRBV27|TRBJ1-2
TGTGCCAGCAGTCTCAACAGGGCCGAAGGTGGCTACACCTTC
CASSLNRAEGGYTF
>NA|NA|TRBV19|TRBJ1-2
TGTGCCAGTAGTATATGGCCAGGGGTCATATTCTATGGCTACACCTTC
CASSIWPGVIFYGYTF
>NA|NA|TRBV19|TRBJ1-1
TGTGCCAGTAGTATAACAGGCGGTGCTGAAGCTTTCTTT
CASSITGGAEAFF
>TRBD2|NA|TRBV10-3|TRBJ2-7
TGTGCCGCCCGTCGGGGGGTGGGAGCCTACGAGCAGTACTTC
CAARRGVGAYEQYF
>TRBD1|NA|TRBV2|TRBJ1-1
TGTGCCAGCATCCAACAGGGGTTCACTGAAGCTTTCTTT
CASIQQGFTEAFF
>TRBD1|NA|TRBV6-5|TRBJ1-4
TGTGCCAGCAGGGGGACAGGGCTTGAAAAACTGTTTTTT
CASRGTGLEKLFF
>TRBD1|NA|TRBV7-2|TRBJ2-2
TGTGCCAGCAGCTTAGTTGGGGACAGGATCTTCACCGGGGAGCTGTTTTTT
CASSLVGDRIFTGELFF
>NA|NA|TRBV7-2|TRBJ1-1
TGTGCCAGCAGCTTAGTTGCGGCGAACACTGAAGCTTTCTTT
CASSLVAANTEAFF
>TRBD1|NA|TRBV7-2|TRBJ1-2
TGTGCCAGCGACCGGGACAGGGGAAACTATGGCTACACCTTC
CASDRDRGNYGYTF
>NA|NA|TRBV9|TRBJ2-1
TGTGCCAGCAGCGTAGGGGCGGGACCATACAATGAGCAGTTCTTC
CASSVGAGPYNEQFF
>NA|NA|TRBV5-8|TRBJ1-5
TGTGCCAGCAGCTTGGACAGGGCGGTTCAGCCCCAGCATTTT
CASSLDRAVQPQHF
>NA|NA|TRBV2|TRBJ1-5
TGTGCCAGCAGCATTGAACGGGAGCAGCCCCAGCATTTT
CASSIEREQPQHF
>TRBD2|few|TRBV6-5|TRBJ2-3
TGTGCCAGCGCGCGCGGGGGATACACAGATACGCAGTATTTT
CASARGGYTDTQYF
>NA|NA|TRBV15|TRBJ2-5
TGTGCCACCAGCAGCAACTACCAAGAGACCCAGTACTTC
CATSSNYQETQYF
>NA|NA|TRBV4-2|TRBJ1-2
TGTGCCAGCAGCCAAGATCCTGTCGGGAGGGCCTTTGGCTATGGCTACACCTTC
CASSQDPVGRAFGYGYTF
>NA|many|TRBV19|TRBJ2-5
TGTGCCAGTAGTATAGGGGGGCAGGGAAAGACCCAGTACTTC
CASSIGGQGKTQYF
>TRBD1|NA|TRBV6-2/TRBV6-3|TRBJ2-5
TGTGCCAGCAGCTTGGACAGGGGGCAAGAGACCCAGTACTTC
CASSLDRGQETQYF
>TRBD2|NA|TRBV29-1|TRBJ2-1
TGCAGCGGCCGACTAGCGGGAGGGTACCATGAGCAGTTCTTC
CSGRLAGGYHEQFF
>TRBD1|NA|TRBV15|TRBJ2-3
TGTGCCACCAGCAGGGACAGGGCAGAAGATACGCAGTATTTT
CATSRDRAEDTQYF
>NA|NA|TRBV6-6|TRBJ1-4
TGTGCCAGCAGTTTTAACCAGGGTTTACCCGGAGAAAAACTGTTTTTT
CASSFNQGLPGEKLFF
>TRBD1|NA|TRBV7-9|TRBJ1-1
TGTGCCAGCAGCCCCCGACAGGGACAGAACACTGAAGCTTTCTTT
CASSPRQGQNTEAFF
>TRBD1|NA|TRBV28|TRBJ2-5
TGTGCCATCGGCGGGACAGGGCGAGAGACCCAGTACTTC
CAIGGTGRETQYF
>TRBD1|NA|TRBV2|TRBJ1-2
TGTGCCAGCAGAAGAGGACAGGGGGTAAGCGGCTACACCTTC
CASRRGQGVSGYTF
>NA|NA|TRBV4-2|TRBJ2-1
TGTGCCAGCAGCCAAGGGGGTGGAGGAGGATCTAACAATGAGCAGTTCTTC
CASSQGGGGGSNNEQFF
>NA|NA|TRBV2|TRBJ2-5
TGTGCCAGCAGCTTAGAAACTAGCATTAGTGAGACCCAGTACTTC
CASSLETSISETQYF
>NA|once|TRBV3-1/TRBV3-2|TRBJ2-3
TGTGCCAGCAGCCAGGCGGGAAGTTACACAGATACGCAGTATTTT
CASSQAGSYTDTQYF
>NA|NA|TRBV29-1|TRBJ2-2
TGCAGCGTTGTTGTAGGGGCCACCGGGGAGCTGTTTTTT
CSVVVGATGELFF
>NA|few|TRBV28|TRBJ2-3
TGTGCCAGCAGCGACCCGGGAGTACGCGGTACAGATACGCAGTATTTT
CASSDPGVRGTDTQYF
>NA|NA|TRBV18|TRBJ2-5
TGTGCCAGCTCACCATACACGGGAGAGACCCAGTACTTC
CASSPYTGETQYF
>NA|NA|TRBV5-5|TRBJ2-3
TGTGCCAGCAGAAACGACAGAAGAAGACCTAGCACAGATACGCAGTATTTT
CASRNDRRRPSTDTQYF
>NA|NA|TRBV7-3|TRBJ2-3
TGTGCCAGCAGCTTAACGGGAGTGAGTAGACGAGGAGATACGCAGTATTTT
CASSLTGVSRRGDTQYF
>TRBD1|NA|TRBV19|TRBJ1-2
TGTGCCAGTAGTATACCCGGGACAGCAACCTCCTATGGCTACACCTTC
CASSIPGTATSYGYTF
>NA|NA|TRBV5-1|TRBJ2-5
TGCGCCAGCCAGAGGCAGCAACAAGAGACCCAGTACTTC
CASQRQQQETQYF